Following are 15 T cell receptor beta chains from one sample sequenced in a study of technical replicates of blood from several donors. Generated by immunoSEQ multiplex PCR, the TCRdb table keeps only in-frame clones and is missing some. The table includes about 70,000 clones, 90% to 95% detected once. Sequencing was carried out using T cells isolated from PBMCs. The receptor set was obtained from a human donor in good health.

This chain joins TRBV27 and TRBJ2-7, with a weak D call TRBD2 (5 bases). This CDR3 has 14 residues. Trimming stripped 2 bases from V and 2 bases from J, with 10 bases between. Per germline, CDR1 MNHEY and CDR2 SMNVEV (reference sequence). CDR3 in DNA: TGTGCCAGCAGTTTAGGCGGGTCCACCTACGAGCAGTACTTC. This translates into CASSLGGSTYEQYF.

The J gene is TRBJ2-1, the V gene TRBV5-4, with D unclear. V lost 4 bases and J lost 9, with 17 bases in between. The CDR3 loop spans 14 amino acids. Germline loops: CDR1 SGHNT, CDR2 YYREEE (reference sequence). This CDR3 is CASSPRLVTSEQFF. The CDR3 DNA sequence: TGTGCCAGCAGCCCGAGATTGGTTACGAGTGAGCAGTTCTTC.

The chain links TRBV4-2 to TRBJ2-2; 15 bases are a match to TRBD2. Germline CDR1 is LGHNA and CDR2 is YNFKEQ. Losses at the gene ends were 10 bases for V and 3 bases for J; bases not matched to a gene: 18. The CDR3 is 20 amino acids. CDR3 sequence (DNA): TGTGCCAACCTCTCTGGACTAGCGGGAGGGCCTAATTGGGACACCGGGGAGCTGTTTTTT. Translated, it gives CANLSGLAGGPNWDTGELFF.

The chain is built from TRBV7-7 and TRBJ1-4; 8 nucleotides align to TRBD1. Germline trimming cut 2 bases from V and 4 bases from J; bases unmatched to any gene: 3. CDR3 length: 15 residues. Germline CDR1 and CDR2: SSHAT and FNYEAQ (reference sequence). The CDR3 is CASSLSTGVNEKLFF. In DNA form, the CDR3 reads TGTGCCAGCAGCTTATCGACAGGGGTTAATGAAAAACTGTTTTTT.

V usage is TRBV28 and J usage is TRBJ2-7; D uncertain. Germline-derived CDR1 and CDR2 are MDHEN and SYDVKM. This CDR3 is 14 amino acids long. Deletions cut 3 bases from V and 0 bases from J, with 9 bases between. The CDR3 sequence: CASSFFTSSYEQYF. In DNA, the CDR3 is TGTGCCAGCAGTTTCTTTACCAGCTCCTACGAGCAGTACTTC.

This clone was recorded once. This chain connects TRBV19 to TRBJ1-2; D gene uncertain. Germline V gene sequence: CDR1 LNHDA, CDR2 SQIVND (reference sequence). V was cut by 3 bases and J by 8 bases, with 28 bases left in between. There are 18 residues in the CDR3. CDR3 bases: TGTGCCAGTAGTATGCCCGTCGCCGAGCGAGGGTCGGAGGTAGGCTACACCTTC. It encodes CASSMPVAERGSEVGYTF.

The chain joins TRBV6-5 to TRBJ2-3; 7 positions agree with TRBD2. Germline assignment: CDR1 MNHEY and CDR2 SVGAGI. The CDR3 covers 14 residues. The junction had 4 bases not matched to a gene; V was cut back by 2 bases and J by 5 bases. The CDR3 loop is CASSYGTIGDTQYF. CDR3 bases: TGTGCCAGCAGTTACGGGACTATCGGAGATACGCAGTATTTT.

J is TRBJ1-2 and V is TRBV7-9; TRBD1 matches 8 bases. This CDR3 has 13 amino acids. CDR1 is SEHNR and CDR2 is FQNEAQ in the germline V gene (reference sequence). Unmatched junction bases numbered 6, after V lost 8 bases and J lost 4 bases. DNA for the CDR3: TGTGCCAGCGCACGACAGGGGATCTATGGCTACACCTTC. Protein product: CASARQGIYGYTF.

The chain carries TRBV4-1 and TRBJ2-3, with D perhaps matching TRBD2 (6 bases). CDR3 length: 14 residues. CDR1 and CDR2 (germline): MGHRA, YSYEKL. The ends were cut back, 2 bases at V and 4 bases at J, with 10 bases in the middle. The CDR3 DNA follows: TGCGCCAGCAGCCAACAACTAGCCGCAGATACGCAGTATTTT. Translation: CASSQQLAADTQYF.

Written as DNA, the CDR3 is TGTGCCAGCAGGGCTACCACTAGCGGGAGTACCGATGAGCAGTTCTTC. Translation gives CASRATTSGSTDEQFF. The V gene is TRBV2, the J gene TRBJ2-1; 11 bases are shared with TRBD2. The V gene end was trimmed by 6 bases and the J gene end by 8 bases; junction bases not matched to a gene: 12. This CDR3 contains 16 residues. Germline lookup yields CDR1 SNHLY and CDR2 FYNNEI.

The V call is TRBV5-1, the J call TRBJ1-2; 10 nucleotides line up with TRBD1. This CDR3 contains 14 residues. V lost 4 bases to trimming and J lost 3 bases; unmatched junction nucleotides: 3. The V gene's germline CDR1 is SGHRS and CDR2 YFSETQ. CDR3 region: CASSPGTGDYGYTF. CDR3 coding DNA: TGCGCCAGCAGCCCCGGGACAGGGGACTATGGCTACACCTTC. The full variable domain, in which reference TRBV5-1 and TRBJ1-2 provide the parts outside the CDR3, is KAGVTQTPRYLIKTRGQQVTLSCSPISGHRSVSWYQQTPGQGLQFLFEYFSETQRNKGNFPGRFSGRQFSNSRSEMNVSTLELGDSALYLCASSPGTGDYGYTFGSGTRLTVV.

The chain carries TRBV28 and TRBJ1-3; D is unresolved. The germline gives CDR1 MDHEN, CDR2 SYDVKM. The CDR3 spans 11 residues. V was shortened by 7 bases and J by 4 bases, with 5 bases between the two germline ends. The CDR3 region has the DNA TGTGCCAGCAACGGGGGAAACACCATATATTTT. It specifies CASNGGNTIYF.

The J gene is TRBJ2-7, the V gene TRBV7-9, with D unclear. This CDR3 comprises 17 residues. Germline V gene sequence: CDR1 SEHNR, CDR2 FQNEAQ (reference sequence). Trimming shortened V by 1 base and J by 0 bases, and 16 bases separated the two germline ends. The CDR3 loop is CASSLVSSGRNSYEQYF. Here the CDR3 DNA reads TGTGCCAGCAGCTTAGTAAGCTCAGGCAGGAACTCCTACGAGCAGTACTTC.

This sequence joins TRBV25-1 and TRBJ2-1; 9 bases match TRBD2. V lost 10 bases to trimming and J lost 3 bases; unmatched junction nucleotides: 13. The germline gives CDR1 MGHDK, CDR2 SYGVNS. There are 16 residues in the CDR3. The DNA of the CDR3 is TGTGCCACCGCTAAGTCTGAGCGGGAGGACTACAATGAGCAGTTCTTC. Amino acids: CATAKSEREDYNEQFF. Filled out from reference TRBV25-1 and TRBJ2-1, the complete variable domain reads EADIYQTPRYLVIGTGKKITLECSQTMGHDKMYWYQQDPGMELHLIHYSYGVNSTEKGDLSSESTVSRIRTEHFPLTLESARPSHTSQYLCATAKSEREDYNEQFFGPGTRLTVL.

This chain joins TRBV10-3 and TRBJ1-1; 7 bases align to TRBD1. The V gene end was trimmed by 6 bases and the J gene end by 4 bases; junction bases not matched to a gene: 11. The germline V gene encodes CDR1 ENHRY and CDR2 SYGVKD. There are 15 residues in the CDR3. The DNA for the CDR3 is TGTGCCATCAGAAGAGACCGACAGGGAGGCACTGAAGCTTTCTTT. This codes for CAIRRDRQGGTEAFF.